The 30 T cell receptor beta chains in this list originate from one sample, sequenced in a study of graft-versus-host responses after intestinal transplantation. Profiled with immunoSEQ multiplex PCR; TCRdb holds only in-frame clones, not every one. In the table there are tens of thousands of clones, 90% to 95% of which are singletons. These receptors have no known antigen. Sequencing was performed on unstimulated CD8+ T cells sorted from spleen or lymph node cells, taken before intestinal transplant. The receptor set was obtained from a human donor who received an intestinal transplant.

The rearrangement links TRBV30 to TRBJ1-1; 10 bases line up with TRBD1. This CDR3 spans 13 amino acids. The V segment lost 4 bases and the J segment 5 bases; nucleotides outside the gene matches: 4. Germline loops: CDR1 GTSNPN, CDR2 SVGIG (reference sequence). The CDR3 sequence is CAWMGTGDTEAFF. The CDR3 coding sequence is TGTGCCTGGATGGGGACAGGGGATACTGAAGCTTTCTTT. The full variable domain, in which reference TRBV30 and TRBJ1-1 provide the parts outside the CDR3, is SQTIHQWPATLVQPVGSPLSLECTVEGTSNPNLYWYRQAAGRGLQLLFYSVGIGQISSEVPQNLSASRPQDRQFILSSKKLLLSDSGFYLCAWMGTGDTEAFFGQGTRLTVV.

The chain couples TRBV13 to TRBJ2-5; D unresolved. V lost 0 bases and J lost 5, with 10 bases in between. CDR1 PRHDT and CDR2 FYEKMQ come from the germline V gene (reference sequence). The CDR3 is made up of 14 amino acids. This CDR3 is CASSLGGSLETQYF. The CDR3 DNA sequence: TGTGCCAGCAGCTTAGGGGGCTCCTTGGAGACCCAGTACTTC.

CDR3 loop: CASSDLLTDTQYF. The CDR3 region has the DNA TGTGCCAGCAGTGACCTCCTCACAGATACGCAGTATTTT. The V call is TRBV6-4, the J call TRBJ2-3; D gene ambiguous. This CDR3 is 13 amino acids long. V lost 2 bases, J lost 2 bases, and 5 bases lay in between. CDR1 and CDR2 (germline): MRHNA, SNTAGT.

This rearrangement joins TRBV20-1 to TRBJ1-2; no clear D gene. The V gene's germline CDR1 is DFQATT and CDR2 SNEGSKA (reference sequence). The CDR3 consists of 11 residues. Trimming cost V 5 bases and J 4 bases, with 8 bases left between them. The CDR3 region is CSADQAYGYTF. The CDR3 bases are TGCAGTGCTGATCAGGCCTATGGCTACACCTTC.

The V gene is TRBV6-1, the J gene TRBJ2-2, with a tentative D call TRBD1 (5 bases). CDR3 length equals 15 residues. Trimming cost V 0 bases and J 4 bases, with 9 bases left between them. Germline CDR1 and CDR2: MNHNS and SASEGT. The CDR3 is CASSEAPDSTGELFF. The CDR3 nucleotides are TGTGCCAGCAGTGAAGCACCTGACAGCACCGGGGAGCTGTTTTTT.

The table lists this clone with a count of one. V and J are TRBV6-5 and TRBJ2-7, with D perhaps TRBD1 (6 bases). Trimming pared 3 bases from V and 2 bases from J, leaving 14 bases between. This CDR3 spans 15 amino acids. CDR1 MNHEY and CDR2 SVGAGI come from the germline V gene. In DNA form, the CDR3 reads TGTGCCAGCAGTTATTTTGGGGGCCATCCCTACGAGCAGTACTTC. This codes for CASSYFGGHPYEQYF.

In DNA form, the CDR3 reads TGTGCCAGCAGCGTCCCCCGGACTAGCGGGGGGGCCGACACCGGGGAGCTGTTTTTT. Encoded protein: CASSVPRTSGGADTGELFF. The chain combines TRBV9 with TRBJ2-2, with TRBD2 matching over 15 bases. In germline, CDR1 is SGDLS, CDR2 YYNGEE. The V gene end was trimmed by 2 bases and the J gene end by 3 bases; junction bases not matched to a gene: 8. CDR3 length equals 19 residues.

This sequence joins TRBV6-5 and TRBJ2-7, with D perhaps matching TRBD1 (5 bases). V lost 4 bases and J lost 1, with 8 bases in between. Germline values: CDR1 MNHEY, CDR2 SVGAGI. This CDR3 has 13 residues. CDR3 in amino acids: CASSSTVSYEQYF. The CDR3 DNA follows: TGTGCCAGCAGTTCGACAGTTTCCTACGAGCAGTACTTC.

The chain carries TRBV11-2 and TRBJ2-1, with D possibly TRBD2 on 5 matching bases. The CDR3 covers 15 residues. Per the germline V gene, CDR1 is SGHAT and CDR2 is FQNNGV. Deletions cut 3 bases from V and 2 bases from J, with 11 bases between. The CDR3: CASSFMLAAYNEQFF. CDR3 DNA: TGTGCCAGCAGCTTTATGCTAGCTGCCTACAATGAGCAGTTCTTC.

This chain connects TRBV4-2 to TRBJ1-1; the D gene is possibly TRBD1 (6 bases). This CDR3 has 15 amino acids. V gave up 1 base and J gave up 6 bases, with 15 bases separating them. Germline-derived CDR1 and CDR2 are LGHNA and YNFKEQ. The CDR3 loop is CASSQAGRGYAEAFF. CDR3 bases: TGTGCCAGCAGCCAAGCTGGCAGGGGTTACGCTGAAGCTTTCTTT.

V gene TRBV4-1 combines with J gene TRBJ2-7, with D perhaps matching TRBD1 (5 bases). From germline, CDR1 is MGHRA and CDR2 YSYEKL. The CDR3 sequence is 15 residues long. V was pared by 0 bases and J by 4 bases, with 13 bases between. CDR3 sequence: CASSQDGEQVYEQYF. DNA of the CDR3: TGCGCCAGCAGCCAAGACGGCGAACAGGTGTACGAGCAGTACTTC.

This chain connects TRBV19 to TRBJ1-5; D remains ambiguous. Germline lookup yields CDR1 LNHDA and CDR2 SQIVND (reference sequence). The CDR3 covers 16 residues. V shed 3 bases and J shed 4 bases, with 16 bases lying between them. The CDR3 is CASSILGGQKNQPQHF. CDR3 DNA: TGTGCCAGTAGTATTCTCGGTGGGCAGAAGAATCAGCCCCAGCATTTT.

The chain has TRBV13 and TRBJ2-1; maybe TRBD2 (5 bases). From germline, CDR1 is PRHDT and CDR2 FYEKMQ (reference sequence). V lost 5 bases to trimming and J lost 7 bases, with 18 bases between them. This CDR3 is 15 amino acids long. CDR3 protein: CASSETRRVGNEQFF. CDR3 in DNA: TGTGCCAGCAGCGAAACCCGGCGGGTAGGGAATGAGCAGTTCTTC.

The chain is built from TRBV19 and TRBJ2-7; TRBD2 matches at 11 bases. The CDR3 is 14 amino acids. CDR1 LNHDA and CDR2 SQIVND come from the germline V gene (reference sequence). Trimming removed 5 bases from V and 3 bases from J; junction bases left unmatched: 3. The CDR3 spells CASSAGLAGYEQYF. The CDR3 DNA sequence: TGTGCCAGTAGTGCCGGACTAGCGGGCTACGAGCAGTACTTC.

V is TRBV7-2 and J is TRBJ1-4, with TRBD1 identical over 8 bases. Germline assignment: CDR1 SGHTA and CDR2 FQGNSA. This CDR3 region has 16 residues. V shed 5 bases, J shed 2 bases, and the junction held 7 bases outside the gene matches. CDR3 sequence: CASSQGAGWTNEKLFF. The CDR3 region has the DNA TGTGCCAGCAGCCAGGGGGCAGGATGGACTAATGAAAAACTGTTTTTT.

V is TRBV27 and J is TRBJ2-5; TRBD1 aligns across 7 bases. Germline V gene sequence: CDR1 MNHEY, CDR2 SMNVEV (reference sequence). The CDR3 runs to 13 residues. The trim removed 2 bases at V and 14 bases at J, leaving 11 bases unmatched. The CDR3 coding sequence is TGTGCCAGCAGTTTAGGAGCTGGACAGGTTGATTACTTC. Protein product: CASSLGAGQVDYF.

This chain links TRBV4-1 with TRBJ1-2, with D perhaps TRBD1 (6 bases). The CDR3 is made up of 17 amino acids. Trimming took off 0 bases at V and 3 bases at J, with 17 bases between the two ends. CDR1 and CDR2 from the germline V gene are MGHRA and YSYEKL. The DNA of the CDR3 is TGCGCCAGCAGCCAAGAACTAACAGGGAGGGTGGACTATGGCTACACCTTC. This gives the protein CASSQELTGRVDYGYTF.

This clone was seen a few times. The V gene is TRBV5-4, the J gene TRBJ2-7; D is undetermined. The CDR3 totals 15 residues. Trimming took 4 bases from V and 4 from J, leaving 18 bases between them. Germline V gene sequence: CDR1 SGHNT, CDR2 YYREEE (reference sequence). The CDR3 coding sequence is TGTGCCAGCAGCCTAGACCTAGGATCTAGGTACGAGCAGTACTTC. Protein sequence: CASSLDLGSRYEQYF.

The chain has TRBV6-5 and TRBJ1-2; D is possibly TRBD1 (6 bases). The ends were cut back, 7 bases at V and 4 bases at J, with 10 bases in the middle. The CDR3 length is 12 residues. Germline CDR1 reads MNHEY; CDR2 reads SVGAGI. DNA of the CDR3: TGTGCCAGCATGGGGGCCGGCTATGGCTACACCTTC. It translates to CASMGAGYGYTF.

The chain joins TRBV30 to TRBJ2-3; 14 nucleotides match TRBD2. Trimming removed 3 bases from V and 1 base from J; junction bases left unmatched: 3. CDR1 is GTSNPN, CDR2 SVGIG, per germline (reference sequence). The length of the CDR3 is 16 residues. As DNA, the CDR3 is TGTGCCTGGAGCGCGGGACTAGCGGGGGGCACAGATACGCAGTATTTT. The encoded protein is CAWSAGLAGGTDTQYF.

This clone has just one count. This chain links TRBV7-2 with TRBJ1-1, with a possible D match to TRBD1 (5 bases). V was shortened by 2 bases and J by 4 bases, with 14 bases between the two germline ends. Germline V gene data show CDR1 as SGHTA and CDR2 as FQGNSA. The CDR3 length is 15 residues. The CDR3 sequence is CASSLNPGFGTEAFF. The CDR3 DNA reads TGTGCCAGCAGCTTAAACCCAGGGTTTGGCACTGAAGCTTTCTTT.

CDR3 sequence (DNA): TGTGCCTGGATCGAGCCCGGGACTAGCGGGAGTTACGAGCAGTACTTC. Translated, it gives CAWIEPGTSGSYEQYF. The chain has TRBV30 and TRBJ2-7; 14 positions match TRBD2. CDR1 is GTSNPN and CDR2 is SVGIG in the germline V gene (reference sequence). The CDR3 runs 16 residues. With 4 bases clipped from V and 4 bases from J, the junction kept 9 bases outside the gene matches.

The gene calls are TRBV7-8 and TRBJ1-1; TRBD1 aligns across 9 bases. Germline V lookup: CDR1 SGHVS, CDR2 FQNEAQ. The trim removed 1 base at V and 3 bases at J, leaving 0 bases unmatched. The CDR3 runs to 14 residues. The CDR3 DNA follows: TGTGCCAGCAGCTTAGGGACAGGGGACACTGAAGCTTTCTTT. Translating gives CASSLGTGDTEAFF. Variable domain in full (rest from reference TRBV7-8 and TRBJ1-1): GAGVSQSPRYKVAKRGQDVALRCDPISGHVSLFWYQQALGQGPEFLTYFQNEAQLDKSGLPSDRFFAERPEGSVSTLKIQRTQQEDSAVYLCASSLGTGDTEAFFGQGTRLTVV.

V gene TRBV11-3 combines with J gene TRBJ2-1; D ambiguous. V was clipped by 4 bases and J by 4 bases, with 14 bases between them. The CDR3 contains 15 residues. Germline CDR1 and CDR2: SGHNT and YENEEA. The CDR3 reads CASSSRNHGYNEQFF. DNA of the CDR3: TGTGCCAGCAGCTCTCGAAACCACGGGTACAATGAGCAGTTCTTC.

The chain joins TRBV15 to TRBJ2-1; TRBD2 matches at 14 bases. V shed 5 bases, J shed 6 bases, and the junction held 9 bases outside the gene matches. Germline CDR1 reads LNHNV; CDR2 reads YYDKDF (reference sequence). CDR3 length: 17 residues. The CDR3 coding sequence is TGTGCCACCAGCCGGAGCGGAGGGACTAGCGGGAGCAATGAGCAGTTCTTC. It yields the protein CATSRSGGTSGSNEQFF.

This clone was observed a handful of times. The chain joins TRBV13 to TRBJ1-1, with D possibly TRBD1 on 6 matching bases. The CDR3 spans 16 residues. The germline V gene encodes CDR1 PRHDT and CDR2 FYEKMQ (reference sequence). V shed 5 bases and J shed 6 bases, with 22 bases lying between them. Here the CDR3 reads CASSQRANRAWAEAFF. CDR3 sequence (DNA): TGTGCCAGCAGCCAACGGGCGAACAGGGCTTGGGCTGAAGCTTTCTTT.

The V gene is TRBV30, the J gene TRBJ2-7, with 7 bases that match TRBD1. V shed 4 bases, J shed 0 bases, and the junction held 9 bases outside the gene matches. Germline loops: CDR1 GTSNPN, CDR2 SVGIG (reference sequence). This CDR3 has 15 residues. The DNA of the CDR3 is TGTGCCTGGAAACACAGGGGTACCATCTCCTACGAGCAGTACTTC. Translation: CAWKHRGTISYEQYF.

This clone was seen a single time. This chain joins TRBV19 and TRBJ2-7; no firm D call. This CDR3 comprises 14 residues. Germline V lookup: CDR1 LNHDA, CDR2 SQIVND (reference sequence). V was trimmed by 0 bases and J by 6 bases, leaving 12 bases between them. CDR3 sequence reads: CASSIDQLTGEQYF. CDR3 DNA: TGTGCCAGTAGTATAGATCAACTAACGGGCGAGCAGTACTTC.

This chain joins TRBV5-1 and TRBJ2-1, with 7 bases fitting TRBD2. CDR1 is SGHRS and CDR2 is YFSETQ in the germline V gene. Trimming took 1 base from V and 3 from J; bases not matched to a gene: 4. CDR3 length equals 15 residues. The CDR3 nucleotides read TGCGCCAGCAGCTTGTTGGGGGGGGACTACAATGAGCAGTTCTTC. This sequence encodes CASSLLGGDYNEQFF.

The chain joins TRBV27 to TRBJ2-7, with TRBD2 matching 8 bases. Trimming cost V 6 bases and J 1 base; bases outside gene matches: 8. The CDR3 contains 15 residues. CDR1 and CDR2 (germline): MNHEY, SMNVEV (reference sequence). The CDR3 here is CASSPRRGGSYEQYF. The CDR3 bases are TGTGCCAGCAGCCCTCGCCGGGGGGGTTCCTACGAGCAGTACTTC.